Listed below are T cell receptor beta chains from one sample, sequenced in a study of T cell responses to AZD1222 COVID-19 vaccine. Only in-frame clones appear in the TCRdb table, and some are missing; sequencing was by immunoSEQ multiplex PCR. The data contain 130,000 or so clones, over 75% of them seen just once; the ten biggest clones take up less than 9.5%. Material: peripheral blood, obtained 28 days after the second dose of the MenACWY control vaccine. These receptors were obtained from an adult who received the MenACWY meningococcal vaccine as a control. CDR3s include the opening cysteine and the closing phenylalanine or tryptophan. Each record gives: clone size, J gene, D gene, V gene, CDR3 protein, CDR3 DNA. A D gene is named only where the DNA matches it firmly. Rows may omit the clone size; those that give it use once, few, many or a size class.

abundance: .
j_gene: TRBJ1-4
d_gene: .
v_gene: TRBV29-1
CDR3aa: CSVEEGGEKLFF
CDR3nt: TGCAGCGTTGAGGAGGGTGGTGAAAAACTGTTTTTT

abundance: .
j_gene: TRBJ1-2
d_gene: TRBD1
v_gene: TRBV2
CDR3aa: CASSLGQGALYGYTF
CDR3nt: TGTGCCAGCAGCTTGGGGCAGGGGGCTCTCTATGGCTACACCTTC

abundance: .
j_gene: TRBJ2-2
d_gene: .
v_gene: TRBV5-1
CDR3aa: CASSEGIGGANTGELFF
CDR3nt: TGCGCCAGCTCCGAAGGGATAGGGGGGGCGAACACCGGGGAGCTGTTTTTT

abundance: .
j_gene: TRBJ1-3
d_gene: .
v_gene: TRBV10-3
CDR3aa: CAMSPGREVTIYF
CDR3nt: TGTGCCATGAGTCCAGGGCGGGAAGTCACCATATATTTT

abundance: .
j_gene: TRBJ2-3
d_gene: TRBD2
v_gene: TRBV6-4
CDR3aa: CASSSGGATDTQYF
CDR3nt: TGTGCCAGCAGTAGCGGGGGGGCCACAGATACGCAGTATTTT

abundance: .
j_gene: TRBJ2-5
d_gene: .
v_gene: TRBV28
CDR3aa: CASSLGRAGGQETQYF
CDR3nt: TGTGCCAGCAGTTTAGGCCGGGCCGGGGGACAAGAGACCCAGTACTTC

abundance: .
j_gene: TRBJ2-5
d_gene: .
v_gene: TRBV5-6
CDR3aa: CASSFLETQYF
CDR3nt: TGTGCCAGCAGCTTTCTGGAGACCCAGTACTTC

abundance: .
j_gene: TRBJ2-5
d_gene: .
v_gene: TRBV27
CDR3aa: CASGGHLKETQYF
CDR3nt: TGTGCCAGCGGCGGACATTTGAAAGAGACCCAGTACTTC

abundance: few
j_gene: TRBJ1-5
d_gene: .
v_gene: TRBV27
CDR3aa: CASSLWGGGMSNQPQHF
CDR3nt: TGTGCCAGCAGTTTGTGGGGAGGGGGGATGAGCAATCAGCCCCAGCATTTT

abundance: .
j_gene: TRBJ2-5
d_gene: TRBD2
v_gene: TRBV5-1
CDR3aa: CASSFLGGAQETQYF
CDR3nt: TGCGCCAGCAGCTTCCTCGGGGGGGCCCAAGAGACCCAGTACTTC

abundance: .
j_gene: TRBJ2-5
d_gene: .
v_gene: TRBV5-1
CDR3aa: CASSFGQQETQYF
CDR3nt: TGCGCCAGCAGCTTCGGACAGCAAGAGACCCAGTACTTC

abundance: .
j_gene: TRBJ2-2
d_gene: .
v_gene: TRBV11-2
CDR3aa: CASSLVRLTNTGELFF
CDR3nt: TGTGCCAGCAGCTTAGTACGGCTAACGAACACCGGGGAGCTGTTTTTT

abundance: .
j_gene: TRBJ2-7
d_gene: TRBD2
v_gene: TRBV6-2/TRBV6-3
CDR3aa: CASSTAGTRFF
CDR3nt: TGTGCCAGCAGTACCGCCGGGACTAGGTTCTTC

abundance: .
j_gene: TRBJ2-2
d_gene: .
v_gene: TRBV28
CDR3aa: CASRDTYTGELFF
CDR3nt: TGTGCCAGCCGGGACACCTACACCGGGGAGCTGTTTTTT

abundance: .
j_gene: TRBJ1-2
d_gene: .
v_gene: TRBV18
CDR3aa: CASSPSGELVGYGYTF
CDR3nt: TGTGCCAGCTCACCATCCGGGGAACTCGTCGGCTATGGCTACACCTTC

abundance: .
j_gene: TRBJ1-2
d_gene: .
v_gene: TRBV19
CDR3aa: CASRQGRGLRYGYTF
CDR3nt: TGTGCCAGTAGGCAGGGACGAGGATTACGGTATGGCTACACCTTC

abundance: .
j_gene: TRBJ1-5
d_gene: TRBD1
v_gene: TRBV4-3
CDR3aa: CASSLGQGEQPQHF
CDR3nt: TGCGCCAGCAGCCTAGGGCAGGGGGAACAGCCCCAGCATTTT

abundance: .
j_gene: TRBJ1-2
d_gene: .
v_gene: TRBV19
CDR3aa: CASTLDNNYGYTF
CDR3nt: TGTGCCAGTACCCTCGACAACAACTATGGCTACACCTTC